The present entry profiles one T cell receptor (beta chain) with its context. This record belongs to a study of HIV-infected patients and healthy controls. TCRdb independently ran MiXCR on the 5' RACE reads; one entry per CDR3 protein. Among about 18,000 distinct CDR3 sequences listed, roughly 20% were seen once. The junction had 11 bases not matched to a gene; V was cut back by 4 bases and J by 6 bases. This CDR3 has 16 amino acids. Germline CDR1 and CDR2: MNHEY and SVGAGI. The gene calls are TRBV6-5 and TRBJ2-1; 8 nucleotides line up with TRBD1. The receptor comes from a human donor in good health. What was sequenced was CD8+ T cells from blood. CDR3 region: CASSFDLQGAVNEQFF. CDR3 nucleotides: TGTGCCAGCAGTTTTGACCTTCAGGGGGCGGTCAATGAGCAGTTCTTC.